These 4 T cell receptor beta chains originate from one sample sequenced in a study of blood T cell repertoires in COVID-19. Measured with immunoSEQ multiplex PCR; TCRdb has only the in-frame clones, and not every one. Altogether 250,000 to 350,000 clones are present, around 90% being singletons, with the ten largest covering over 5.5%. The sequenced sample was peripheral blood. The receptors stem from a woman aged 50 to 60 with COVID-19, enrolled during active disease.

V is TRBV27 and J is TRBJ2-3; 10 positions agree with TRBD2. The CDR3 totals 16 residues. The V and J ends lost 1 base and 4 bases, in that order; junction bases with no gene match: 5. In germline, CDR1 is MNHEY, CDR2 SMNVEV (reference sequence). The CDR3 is CASSLWSAGGPDTQYF. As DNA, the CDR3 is TGTGCCAGCAGTTTATGGTCAGCGGGAGGGCCAGATACGCAGTATTTT.

CDR3 nucleotide sequence: TGCGCCAGCAGCTTGCCGGGAGCGGGGGACACAGATACGCAGTATTTT. This sequence encodes CASSLPGAGDTDTQYF. The rearrangement uses TRBV5-1 and TRBJ2-3; 8 bases line up with TRBD2. This CDR3 is 16 amino acids long. V shed 1 base and J 2 bases; nucleotides not matched to a gene: 6. Germline values: CDR1 SGHRS, CDR2 YFSETQ. The full variable domain, rest sourced from reference TRBV5-1 and TRBJ2-3, is KAGVTQTPRYLIKTRGQQVTLSCSPISGHRSVSWYQQTPGQGLQFLFEYFSETQRNKGNFPGRFSGRQFSNSRSEMNVSTLELGDSALYLCASSLPGAGDTDTQYFGPGTRLTVL.

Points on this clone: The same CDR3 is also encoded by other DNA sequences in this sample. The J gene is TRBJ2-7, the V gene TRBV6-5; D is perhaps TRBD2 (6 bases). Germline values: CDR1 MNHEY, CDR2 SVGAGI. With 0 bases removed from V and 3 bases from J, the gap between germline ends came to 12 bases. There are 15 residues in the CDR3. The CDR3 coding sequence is TGTGCCAGCAGTTACTCTTCGCGGGGTAGCTACGAGCAGTACTTC. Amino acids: CASSYSSRGSYEQYF.

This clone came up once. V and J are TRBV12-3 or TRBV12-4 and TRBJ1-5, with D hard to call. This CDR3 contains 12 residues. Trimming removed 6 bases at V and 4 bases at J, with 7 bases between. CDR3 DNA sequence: TGTGCCAGCAGGCTAACGAATCAGCCCCAGCATTTT. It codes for CASRLTNQPQHF.